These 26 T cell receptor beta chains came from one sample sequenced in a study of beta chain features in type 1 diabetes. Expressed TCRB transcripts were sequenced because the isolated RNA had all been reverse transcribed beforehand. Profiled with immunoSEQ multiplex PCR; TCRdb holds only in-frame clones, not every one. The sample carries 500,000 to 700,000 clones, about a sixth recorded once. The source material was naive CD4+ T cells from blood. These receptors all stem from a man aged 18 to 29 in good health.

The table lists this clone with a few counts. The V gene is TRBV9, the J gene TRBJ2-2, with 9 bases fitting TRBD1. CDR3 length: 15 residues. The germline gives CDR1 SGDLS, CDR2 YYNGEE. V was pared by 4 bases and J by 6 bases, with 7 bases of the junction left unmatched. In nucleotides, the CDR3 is TGTGCCAGCAGCCCCGGGACAGGGTGGCCCGGGGAGCTGTTTTTT. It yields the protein CASSPGTGWPGELFF.

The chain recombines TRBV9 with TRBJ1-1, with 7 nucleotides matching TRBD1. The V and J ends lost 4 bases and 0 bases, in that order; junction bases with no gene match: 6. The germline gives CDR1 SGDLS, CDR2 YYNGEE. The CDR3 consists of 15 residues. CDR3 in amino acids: CASSSQGNMNTEAFF. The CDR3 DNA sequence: TGTGCCAGCAGCTCACAGGGGAACATGAACACTGAAGCTTTCTTT.

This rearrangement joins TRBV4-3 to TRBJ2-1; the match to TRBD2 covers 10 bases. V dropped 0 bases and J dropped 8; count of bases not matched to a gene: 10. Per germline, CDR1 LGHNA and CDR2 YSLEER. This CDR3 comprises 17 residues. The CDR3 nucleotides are TGCGCCAGCAGCCAAGAAGCTTCAGCGGGGGGGCCATATGAGCAGTTCTTC. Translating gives CASSQEASAGGPYEQFF.

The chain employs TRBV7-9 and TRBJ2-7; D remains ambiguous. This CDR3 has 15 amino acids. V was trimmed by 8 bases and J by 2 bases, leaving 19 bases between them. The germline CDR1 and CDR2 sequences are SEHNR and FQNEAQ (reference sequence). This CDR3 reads CASRRLHNLTYEQYF. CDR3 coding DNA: TGTGCCAGCCGACGTCTGCACAACCTCACCTACGAGCAGTACTTC.

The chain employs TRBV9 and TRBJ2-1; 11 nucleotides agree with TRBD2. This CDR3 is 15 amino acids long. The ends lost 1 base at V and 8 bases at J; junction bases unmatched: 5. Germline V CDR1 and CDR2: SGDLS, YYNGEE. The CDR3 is CASSVSSGGIYEQFF. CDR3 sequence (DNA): TGTGCCAGCAGCGTATCTAGCGGGGGGATATATGAGCAGTTCTTC.

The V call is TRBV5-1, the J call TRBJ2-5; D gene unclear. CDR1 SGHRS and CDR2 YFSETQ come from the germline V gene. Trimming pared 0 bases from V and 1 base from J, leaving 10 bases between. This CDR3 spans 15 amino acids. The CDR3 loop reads CASSLDVGSQETQYF. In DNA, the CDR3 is TGCGCCAGCAGCTTGGACGTTGGCAGCCAAGAGACCCAGTACTTC.

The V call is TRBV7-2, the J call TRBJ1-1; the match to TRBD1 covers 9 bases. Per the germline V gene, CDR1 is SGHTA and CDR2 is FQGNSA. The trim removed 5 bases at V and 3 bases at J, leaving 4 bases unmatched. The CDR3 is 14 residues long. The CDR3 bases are TGTGCCAGCAGCGGACAGGGGAGGGACACTGAAGCTTTCTTT. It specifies CASSGQGRDTEAFF.

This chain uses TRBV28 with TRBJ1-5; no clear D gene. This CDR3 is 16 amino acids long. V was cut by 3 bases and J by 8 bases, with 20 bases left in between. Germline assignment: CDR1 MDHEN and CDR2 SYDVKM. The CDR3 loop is CASSFRAWAGRKPQHF. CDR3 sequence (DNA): TGTGCCAGCAGTTTTAGGGCTTGGGCAGGAAGAAAGCCCCAGCATTTT.

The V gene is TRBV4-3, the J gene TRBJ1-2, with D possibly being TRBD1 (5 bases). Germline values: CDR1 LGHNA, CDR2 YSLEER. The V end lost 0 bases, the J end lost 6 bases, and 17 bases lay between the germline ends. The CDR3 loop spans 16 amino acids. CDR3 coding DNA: TGCGCCAGCAGCCAAGATCTAATGAAGGGGAAAAATGGCTACACCTTC. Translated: CASSQDLMKGKNGYTF.

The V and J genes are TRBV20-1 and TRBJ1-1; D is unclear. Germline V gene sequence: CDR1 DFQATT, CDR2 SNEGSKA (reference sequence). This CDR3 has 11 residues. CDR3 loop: CRSLMNTEAFF. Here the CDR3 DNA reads TGCAGGTCACTCATGAACACTGAAGCTTTCTTT.

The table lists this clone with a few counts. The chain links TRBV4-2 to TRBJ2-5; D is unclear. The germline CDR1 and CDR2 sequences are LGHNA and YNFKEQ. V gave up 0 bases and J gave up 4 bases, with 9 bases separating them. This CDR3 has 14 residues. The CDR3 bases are TGTGCCAGCAGCCAAGACGCCGACCGAGAGACCCAGTACTTC. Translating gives CASSQDADRETQYF.

The CDR3 reads CASRPPLAGSYEQYF. The CDR3 DNA is TGTGCCAGCAGACCCCCCCTAGCGGGATCCTACGAGCAGTACTTC. The chain links TRBV28 to TRBJ2-7; 9 bases match TRBD2. From germline, CDR1 is MDHEN and CDR2 SYDVKM. The CDR3 is 15 residues long. The junction had 7 bases not matched to a gene; V was cut back by 6 bases and J by 1 base.

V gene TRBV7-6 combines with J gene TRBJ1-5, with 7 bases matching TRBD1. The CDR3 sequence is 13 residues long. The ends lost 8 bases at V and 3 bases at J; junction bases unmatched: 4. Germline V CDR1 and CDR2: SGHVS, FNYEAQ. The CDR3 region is CASGTAHNQPQHF. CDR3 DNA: TGTGCCAGCGGGACAGCTCACAATCAGCCCCAGCATTTT.

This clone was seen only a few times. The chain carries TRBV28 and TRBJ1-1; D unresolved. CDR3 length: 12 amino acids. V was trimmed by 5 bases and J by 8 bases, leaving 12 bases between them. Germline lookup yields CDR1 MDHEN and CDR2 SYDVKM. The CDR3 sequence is CASSPAWREAFF. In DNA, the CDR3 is TGTGCCAGCAGTCCGGCCTGGAGGGAAGCTTTCTTT.

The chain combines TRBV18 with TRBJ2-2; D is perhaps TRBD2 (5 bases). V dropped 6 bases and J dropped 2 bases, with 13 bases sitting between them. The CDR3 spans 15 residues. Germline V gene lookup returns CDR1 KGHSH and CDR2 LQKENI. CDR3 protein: CASSPQEANTGELFF. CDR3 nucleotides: TGTGCCAGCTCCCCCCAGGAGGCTAACACCGGGGAGCTGTTTTTT.

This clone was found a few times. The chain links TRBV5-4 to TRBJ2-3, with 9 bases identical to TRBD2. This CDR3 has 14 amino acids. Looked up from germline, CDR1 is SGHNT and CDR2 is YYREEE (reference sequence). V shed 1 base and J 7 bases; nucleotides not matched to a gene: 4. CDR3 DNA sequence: TGTGCCAGCAGCTTGAAGAGCGGGAGGAATACGCAGTATTTT. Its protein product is CASSLKSGRNTQYF.

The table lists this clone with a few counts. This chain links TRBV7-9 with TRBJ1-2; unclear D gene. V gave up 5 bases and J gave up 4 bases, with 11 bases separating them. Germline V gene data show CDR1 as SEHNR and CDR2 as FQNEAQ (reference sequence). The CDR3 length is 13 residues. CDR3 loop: CASSPQVFYGYTF. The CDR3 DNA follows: TGTGCCAGCAGCCCGCAGGTTTTCTATGGCTACACCTTC. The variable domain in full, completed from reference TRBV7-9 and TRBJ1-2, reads DTGVSQNPRHKITKRGQNVTFRCDPISEHNRLYWYRQTLGQGPEFLTYFQNEAQLEKSRLLSDRFSAERPKGSFSTLEIQRTEQGDSAMYLCASSPQVFYGYTFGSGTRLTVV.

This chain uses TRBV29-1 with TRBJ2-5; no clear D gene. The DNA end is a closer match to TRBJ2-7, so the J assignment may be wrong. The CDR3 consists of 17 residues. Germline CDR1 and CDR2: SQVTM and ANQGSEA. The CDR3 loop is CSVERSLSGVTAYEQYF. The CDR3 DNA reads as TGCAGCGTTGAAAGAAGCCTAAGTGGGGTAACAGCCTACGAGCAGTACTTC.

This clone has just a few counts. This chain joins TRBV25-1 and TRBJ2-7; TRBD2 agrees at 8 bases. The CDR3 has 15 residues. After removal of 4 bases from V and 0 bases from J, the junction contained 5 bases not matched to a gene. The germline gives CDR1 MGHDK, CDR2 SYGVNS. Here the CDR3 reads CASSARGRHSYEQYF. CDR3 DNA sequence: TGTGCCAGCAGTGCCCGCGGGAGGCACTCCTACGAGCAGTACTTC.

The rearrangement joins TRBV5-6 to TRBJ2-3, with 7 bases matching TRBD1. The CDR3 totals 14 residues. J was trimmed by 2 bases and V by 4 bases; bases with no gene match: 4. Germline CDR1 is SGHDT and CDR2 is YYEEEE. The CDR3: CASSATGSTDTQYF. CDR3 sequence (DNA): TGTGCCAGCAGCGCGACAGGGTCCACAGATACGCAGTATTTT. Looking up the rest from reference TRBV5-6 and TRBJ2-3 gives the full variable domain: DAGVTQSPTHLIKTRGQQVTLRCSPKSGHDTVSWYQQALGQGPQFIFQYYEEEERQRGNFPDRFSGHQFPNYSSELNVNALLLGDSALYLCASSATGSTDTQYFGPGTRLTVL.

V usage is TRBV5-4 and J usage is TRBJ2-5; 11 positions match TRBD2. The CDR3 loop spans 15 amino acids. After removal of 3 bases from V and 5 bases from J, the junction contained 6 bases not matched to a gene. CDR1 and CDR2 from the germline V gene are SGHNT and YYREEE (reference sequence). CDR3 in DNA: TGTGCCAGCAGCTCTCCGGTAGCGGGAGGGGAGACCCAGTACTTC. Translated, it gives CASSSPVAGGETQYF.

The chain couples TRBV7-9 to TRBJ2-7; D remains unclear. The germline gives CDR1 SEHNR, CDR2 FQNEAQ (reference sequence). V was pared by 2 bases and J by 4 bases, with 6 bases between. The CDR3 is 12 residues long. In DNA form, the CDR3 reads TGTGCCAGCAGCTTAACGGTATACGAGCAGTACTTC. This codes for CASSLTVYEQYF.

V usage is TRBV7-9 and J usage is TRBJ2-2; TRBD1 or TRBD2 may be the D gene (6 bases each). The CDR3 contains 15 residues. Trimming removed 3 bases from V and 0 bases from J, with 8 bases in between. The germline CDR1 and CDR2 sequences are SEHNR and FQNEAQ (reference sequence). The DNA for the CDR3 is TGTGCCAGCAGCTTGGGGGGCTCGAACACCGGGGAGCTGTTTTTT. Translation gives CASSLGGSNTGELFF.

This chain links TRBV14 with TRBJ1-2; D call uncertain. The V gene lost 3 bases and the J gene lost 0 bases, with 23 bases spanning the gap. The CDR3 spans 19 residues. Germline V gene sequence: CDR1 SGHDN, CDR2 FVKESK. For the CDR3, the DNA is TGTGCCAGCAGCCAGTCTCATCGTTACGTGTCCGCCACTAACTATGGCTACACCTTC. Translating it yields CASSQSHRYVSATNYGYTF.

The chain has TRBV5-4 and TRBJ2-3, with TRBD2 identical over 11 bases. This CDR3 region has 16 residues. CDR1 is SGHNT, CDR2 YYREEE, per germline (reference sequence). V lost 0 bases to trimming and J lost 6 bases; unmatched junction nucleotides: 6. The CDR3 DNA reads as TGTGCCAGCAGCTTGGAGGCTAGCGGGGGGTCGGATACGCAGTATTTT. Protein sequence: CASSLEASGGSDTQYF.

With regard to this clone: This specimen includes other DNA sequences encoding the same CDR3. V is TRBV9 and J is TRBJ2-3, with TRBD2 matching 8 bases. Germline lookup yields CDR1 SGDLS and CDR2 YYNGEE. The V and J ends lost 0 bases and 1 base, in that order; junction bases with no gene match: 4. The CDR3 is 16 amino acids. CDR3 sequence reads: CASSVGPGGGTDTQYF. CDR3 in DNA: TGTGCCAGCAGCGTAGGGCCGGGAGGGGGCACAGATACGCAGTATTTT.